The sequence of this TCR beta chain was determined in a study of CD8 T cells in Susac syndrome. This CDR3 contains 17 residues. Losses at the gene ends were 6 bases for V and 7 bases for J; bases not matched to a gene: 16. The authors reverse transcribed about 0.5 to 1 ug RNA with random hexamers. Multiplex immunoSEQ PCR targeted 54 Vbeta and 13 Jbeta TCR beta segments. TCRdb reprocessed the immunoSEQ multiplex PCR reads via MiXCR and lists one record per CDR3 protein. The data contain over 130,000 distinct CDR3 sequences, approximately 96% of them singletons. The rearrangement joins TRBV23-1 to TRBJ2-1; TRBD1 matches at 9 bases. TRBV23-1 is an ORF; its function is uncertain. The clonotype originates from a human donor with multiple sclerosis. Sequenced input: CD4+ T cells from PBMCs. The chain's CDR3 is CASRSGQGLASGNEQFF. The CDR3 DNA is TGCGCCAGCAGATCGGGACAGGGTCTAGCGTCGGGAAATGAGCAGTTCTTC.